These 21 T cell receptor beta chains were sequenced from one sample in a study of blood T cell repertoires in COVID-19. The repertoire was sequenced with immunoSEQ multiplex PCR; TCRdb's copy has only in-frame clones and lacks some. This table holds more than 75,000 clones, roughly four fifths found once. Material: peripheral blood. These receptor sequences come from a man in his 60s with acute or convalescent COVID-19.

The rearrangement joins TRBV18 to TRBJ1-5; 8 bases are a match to TRBD1. The CDR3 extends over 15 amino acids. Germline V lookup: CDR1 KGHSH, CDR2 LQKENI. V gave up 3 bases and J gave up 4 bases; unmatched junction bases: 5. DNA of the CDR3: TGTGCCAGCTCACCCCCGGGACAGGTTAATCAGCCCCAGCATTTT. This encodes CASSPPGQVNQPQHF.

The chain employs TRBV18 and TRBJ1-1; TRBD1 matches 7 bases. Germline V gives CDR1 KGHSH, CDR2 LQKENI. The CDR3 totals 12 residues. V lost 5 bases, J lost 8 bases, and 5 bases stayed unmatched. CDR3 in amino acids: CASSNRDSEAFF. The CDR3 DNA reads as TGTGCCAGCTCAAACCGGGACAGCGAAGCTTTCTTT.

This clone was detected once. The chain couples TRBV10-3 to TRBJ1-6, with D perhaps matching TRBD1 (6 bases). Trimming shortened V by 9 bases and J by 3 bases, and 9 bases separated the two germline ends. The CDR3 is made up of 13 amino acids. Germline CDR1 is ENHRY and CDR2 is SYGVKD. For the CDR3, the DNA is TGTGCCATTCAGGGGAACTATAATTCACCCCTCCACTTT. This sequence encodes CAIQGNYNSPLHF.

The V gene is TRBV12-3 or TRBV12-4, the J gene TRBJ1-1; D might be TRBD1 (5 bases). Trimming shortened V by 10 bases and J by 1 base, and 13 bases separated the two germline ends. The CDR3 has 13 residues. CDR3 amino acids: CATKYQGNTEAFF. The CDR3 nucleotides are TGTGCCACCAAGTACCAGGGGAACACTGAAGCTTTCTTT.

This clone occurred once. The chain recombines TRBV7-3 with TRBJ2-5; no clear D. The V end was cut by 2 bases, the J end by 5 bases, with 9 bases between. CDR1 SGHTA and CDR2 FQGTGA come from the germline V gene. The length of the CDR3 is 13 residues. The CDR3 nucleotides read TGTGCCAGCAGCTTAGCTGGCTCGGAGACCCAGTACTTC. Residues: CASSLAGSETQYF.

The chain recombines TRBV4-2 with TRBJ2-1; the match to TRBD2 covers 11 bases. Unmatched junction bases numbered 8, after V lost 1 base and J lost 12 bases. This CDR3 has 15 residues. Germline V gene lookup returns CDR1 LGHNA and CDR2 YNFKEQ. CDR3 nucleotides: TGTGCCAGCAGCCAAGTGCTACAGGGACTAGCGGCGCAGTTCTTC. This gives the protein CASSQVLQGLAAQFF.

The CDR3 is CATSDLALAGINEQFF. The CDR3 DNA follows: TGTGCCACCAGTGACCTGGCCCTAGCGGGGATTAATGAGCAGTTCTTC. The rearrangement uses TRBV24-1 and TRBJ2-1, with 9 positions matching TRBD2. Germline V gene lookup returns CDR1 KGHDR and CDR2 SFDVKD. This CDR3 contains 16 residues. The V segment lost 4 bases and the J segment 7 bases; nucleotides outside the gene matches: 10.

The V gene is TRBV19, the J gene TRBJ1-5; TRBD1 agrees at 11 bases. Per germline, CDR1 LNHDA and CDR2 SQIVND (reference sequence). V lost 10 bases to trimming and J lost 7 bases; unmatched junction nucleotides: 9. The length of the CDR3 is 14 residues. The CDR3, as DNA: TGTGCCACAGCCGGGACAGGGGGTAGACAGCCCCAGCATTTT. It yields the protein CATAGTGGRQPQHF.

This clone came up a few times. The V and J genes are TRBV5-1 and TRBJ1-2; TRBD1 might be the D (5 bases). The CDR3 has 12 residues. V gave up 3 bases and J gave up 8 bases, with 11 bases separating them. Germline loops: CDR1 SGHRS, CDR2 YFSETQ. The CDR3 reads CASSSGLLGYTF. CDR3 nucleotide sequence: TGCGCCAGCAGCTCGGGACTCCTGGGCTACACCTTC.

This rearrangement joins TRBV12-5 to TRBJ1-2; 8 bases map to TRBD1. The germline gives CDR1 LGHNT, CDR2 FRNRAP. V shed 5 bases, J shed 3 bases, and the junction held 2 bases outside the gene matches. The length of the CDR3 is 13 residues. The CDR3 loop reads CASGDRGYYGYTF. The CDR3 DNA reads as TGTGCTAGTGGTGACAGGGGCTACTATGGCTACACCTTC.

This clone has just a few counts. The genes are TRBV3-1 (or the pseudogene TRBV3-2) and TRBJ1-2; 9 nucleotides line up with TRBD1. The J segment lost 6 bases and the V segment lost 4 bases, leaving 9 bases of the junction unmatched. The CDR3 consists of 15 residues. Looked up from germline, CDR1 is LGHDT and CDR2 is YNNKEL (reference sequence). Written as DNA, the CDR3 is TGTGCCAGCAGCCTACGGGACAGGGAAGGGGATGGCTACACCTTC. Translating gives CASSLRDREGDGYTF.

The chain has TRBV7-2 and TRBJ2-2; 7 bases line up with TRBD2. Germline CDR1 reads SGHTA; CDR2 reads FQGNSA. The length of the CDR3 is 16 residues. The V gene end was trimmed by 5 bases and the J gene end by 8 bases; junction bases not matched to a gene: 14. The CDR3 loop reads CASSPRWAGDSGELFF. In DNA form, the CDR3 reads TGTGCCAGCAGCCCAAGATGGGCGGGAGATTCTGGGGAGCTGTTTTTT. The full variable domain, in which reference TRBV7-2 and TRBJ2-2 provide the parts outside the CDR3, is GAGVSQSPSNKVTEKGKDVELRCDPISGHTALYWYRQSLGQGLEFLIYFQGNSAPDKSGLPSDRFSAERTGGSVSTLTIQRTQQEDSAVYLCASSPRWAGDSGELFFGEGSRLTVL.

V usage is TRBV5-4 and J usage is TRBJ2-7, with D possibly matching TRBD2 (7 bases). Trimming pared 4 bases from V and 2 bases from J, leaving 22 bases between. The CDR3 spans 17 residues. The germline CDR1 and CDR2 sequences are SGHNT and YYREEE (reference sequence). As DNA, the CDR3 is TGTGCCAGCAGCCCTGGGGGGGGCCACTACGGGACCTACGAGCAGTACTTC. This translates into CASSPGGGHYGTYEQYF.

J is TRBJ1-5 and V is TRBV18; no definite D call. This CDR3 has 16 residues. Germline loops: CDR1 KGHSH, CDR2 LQKENI. V was cut by 4 bases and J by 1 base, with 14 bases left in between. The CDR3 sequence is CASSLAGRRSNQPQHF. CDR3 nucleotides: TGTGCCAGCTCACTCGCGGGTCGGAGGAGCAATCAGCCCCAGCATTTT.

This chain joins TRBV11-2 and TRBJ2-1; no clear D. Germline V gives CDR1 SGHAT, CDR2 FQNNGV. V was shortened by 3 bases and J by 1 base, with 16 bases between the two germline ends. This CDR3 has 17 amino acids. CDR3 in DNA: TGTGCCAGCAGCTTCCGACGACAAACCTTTTCCTACAATGAGCAGTTCTTC. Its translation: CASSFRRQTFSYNEQFF.

The V gene is TRBV15, the J gene TRBJ2-3, with TRBD1 as a possible D gene (6 bases). CDR1 and CDR2 (germline): LNHNV, YYDKDF (reference sequence). This CDR3 has 14 residues. V lost 6 bases and J lost 7, with 17 bases in between. The DNA of the CDR3 is TGTGCCACCAGTAAGAGAACAGGGCGAAATACGCAGTATTTT. Protein sequence: CATSKRTGRNTQYF.

V usage is TRBV7-2 and J usage is TRBJ1-5, with no clear D. This CDR3 is 12 amino acids long. V lost 3 bases and J 6 bases, leaving 6 bases between the germline ends. The germline V gene has CDR1 SGHTA and CDR2 FQGNSA. DNA of the CDR3: TGTGCCAGCAGCTTCGGGTTTCAGCCCCAGCATTTT. Translated, it gives CASSFGFQPQHF.

The chain links TRBV7-2 to TRBJ2-7; unclear D gene. The germline CDR1 and CDR2 sequences are SGHTA and FQGNSA. The CDR3 is 13 amino acids. V lost 6 bases to trimming and J lost 4 bases, with 13 bases between them. CDR3 coding DNA: TGTGCCAGCAGGCCTATGTCACGATACGAGCAGTACTTC. It encodes CASRPMSRYEQYF.

The chain is built from TRBV5-5 and TRBJ2-2, with TRBD1 as a possible D gene (6 bases). CDR1 SGHKS and CDR2 YYEKEE come from the germline V gene (reference sequence). The CDR3 covers 14 residues. V dropped 0 bases and J dropped 5 bases, with 8 bases sitting between them. CDR3 sequence: CASSLEGETGELFF. CDR3 coding DNA: TGTGCCAGCAGCTTGGAGGGGGAGACCGGGGAGCTGTTTTTT.

This chain links TRBV5-1 with TRBJ1-1, with 9 bases matching TRBD1. The V segment lost 0 bases and the J segment 0 bases; nucleotides outside the gene matches: 6. This CDR3 comprises 17 residues. The germline gives CDR1 SGHRS, CDR2 YFSETQ. The CDR3 is CASSLVGQGLMNTEAFF. The CDR3, as DNA: TGCGCCAGCAGCTTGGTTGGACAGGGGTTAATGAACACTGAAGCTTTCTTT.

The chain combines TRBV12-5 with TRBJ2-5; 10 bases are shared with TRBD2. The CDR3 contains 15 residues. Germline V gene lookup returns CDR1 LGHNT and CDR2 FRNRAP. The J segment lost 10 bases and the V segment lost 7 bases, leaving 15 bases of the junction unmatched. The CDR3 sequence: CASVPTTSGDKCQYF. DNA for the CDR3: TGTGCTAGTGTCCCAACTACTAGCGGGGATAAATGCCAGTACTTC.